The 13 T cell receptor beta chains below were found in one sample sequenced in a study of cytomegalovirus exposure and HLA in healthy donors. A multiplex PCR was run with 60 Vbeta primers and 13 Jbeta primers. Sequenced by immunoSEQ multiplex PCR; TCRdb stores in-frame clones only, minus some. The sample shows about 160,000 clones, 80% to 90% of them seen only once. The sample consisted of PBMCs. Receptors originate from a man aged 45-65 years in good health and CMV-seropositive.

The chain carries TRBV7-3 and TRBJ1-5, with D possibly matching TRBD1 (5 bases). The CDR3 loop spans 16 amino acids. The V gene lost 0 bases and the J gene lost 4 bases, with 13 bases spanning the gap. CDR1 is SGHTA and CDR2 is FQGTGA in the germline V gene. The CDR3 DNA reads TGTGCCAGCAGCTTAACGCAGGGCCTATTAAATCAGCCCCAGCATTTT. Residues: CASSLTQGLLNQPQHF. Variable domain in full (rest from reference TRBV7-3 and TRBJ1-5): GAGVSQTPSNKVTEKGKYVELRCDPISGHTALYWYRQSLGQGPEFLIYFQGTGAADDSGLPNDRFFAVRPEGSVSTLKIQRTERGDSAVYLCASSLTQGLLNQPQHFGDGTRLSIL.

V gene TRBV10-3 combines with J gene TRBJ1-1; 9 bases fit TRBD1. The V gene end was trimmed by 5 bases and the J gene end by 4 bases; junction bases not matched to a gene: 5. Germline loops: CDR1 ENHRY, CDR2 SYGVKD. This CDR3 is 14 amino acids long. CDR3 in DNA: TGTGCCATCAGTAGACAGGGGGAGGGCACTGAAGCTTTCTTT. Its translation: CAISRQGEGTEAFF.

This rearrangement joins TRBV19 to TRBJ2-3; 12 nucleotides match TRBD2. J was trimmed by 4 bases and V by 3 bases; bases with no gene match: 14. CDR3 length: 19 residues. Germline V gene data show CDR1 as LNHDA and CDR2 as SQIVND (reference sequence). CDR3 sequence (DNA): TGTGCCAGTAGTATTCATCGAGCAAGGACTAGCGGGATCTCAGATACGCAGTATTTT. Its protein product is CASSIHRARTSGISDTQYF.

V usage is TRBV15 and J usage is TRBJ1-1; the D gene is possibly TRBD1 (5 bases). V was trimmed by 0 bases and J by 6 bases, leaving 8 bases between them. CDR3 length: 13 amino acids. CDR1 is LNHNV, CDR2 YYDKDF, per germline (reference sequence). The CDR3 nucleotides are TGTGCCACCAGCAGAGATCGACAGCCTGAAGCTTTCTTT. It encodes CATSRDRQPEAFF.

The V call is TRBV7-6, the J call TRBJ2-1; a weak D match, TRBD2 (6 bases). V was clipped by 1 base and J by 3 bases, with 13 bases between them. Germline loops: CDR1 SGHVS, CDR2 FNYEAQ. This CDR3 is built from 16 residues. Here the CDR3 reads CASSLGGAGHYNEQFF. CDR3 nucleotides: TGTGCCAGCAGCTTAGGGGGCGCGGGGCACTACAATGAGCAGTTCTTC.

This sequence joins TRBV2 and TRBJ1-3; D is unresolved. Deletions cut 7 bases from V and 5 bases from J, with 15 bases between. Germline CDR1 reads SNHLY; CDR2 reads FYNNEI. This CDR3 has 14 amino acids. The CDR3 DNA sequence: TGTGCCAGCAACACAGTCCAGGCCCGAAACACCATATATTTT. Its translation: CASNTVQARNTIYF.

The chain links TRBV6-1 to TRBJ2-7, with D possibly TRBD1 on 6 matching bases. Per germline, CDR1 MNHNS and CDR2 SASEGT. Trimming removed 6 bases at V and 2 bases at J, with 14 bases between. The CDR3 extends over 14 amino acids. CDR3 sequence reads: CASSNPGDTYEQYV. CDR3 nucleotide sequence: TGTGCCAGCAGCAACCCAGGGGATACCTACGAGCAGTACGTC.

The chain links TRBV6-6 to TRBJ1-3; 7 bases line up with TRBD1. This CDR3 comprises 14 residues. Germline CDR1 and CDR2: MNHNY and SVGAGI (reference sequence). Unmatched junction bases numbered 7, after V lost 5 bases and J lost 6 bases. The CDR3 nucleotides are TGTGCCAGCAGTCCCGACAGGGCTGAAAACACCATATATTTT. Encoded protein: CASSPDRAENTIYF.

The J gene is TRBJ2-2, the V gene TRBV5-4; D is unresolved. V was shortened by 4 bases and J by 4 bases, with 20 bases between the two germline ends. The CDR3 covers 17 residues. Germline CDR1 SGHNT, CDR2 YYREEE (reference sequence). CDR3 amino acids: CASSPNSGLGSTGELFF. The CDR3, as DNA: TGTGCCAGCAGCCCCAACTCCGGGTTAGGTAGCACCGGGGAGCTGTTTTTT.

This chain links TRBV6-5 with TRBJ1-2, with a weak D call TRBD1 (5 bases). CDR3 length: 13 residues. V lost 6 bases and J 5 bases, leaving 13 bases between the germline ends. CDR1 and CDR2 from the germline V gene are MNHEY and SVGAGI. CDR3 in DNA: TGTGCCAGCAGCCGTTCCGGGGGGTATGGCTACACCTTC. Protein product: CASSRSGGYGYTF.

The CDR3 DNA reads as TGCGCCAGCAGCTTGGAGGACAGGGGAAGGACTGAAGCTTTCTTT. Protein product: CASSLEDRGRTEAFF. V and J are TRBV5-1 and TRBJ1-1; 9 nucleotides line up with TRBD1. Germline V gives CDR1 SGHRS, CDR2 YFSETQ. The CDR3 is 15 amino acids. Trimming removed 0 bases from V and 5 bases from J; junction bases left unmatched: 5.

V and J are TRBV4-1 and TRBJ2-2, with no clear D. CDR3 length: 12 amino acids. Looked up from germline, CDR1 is MGHRA and CDR2 is YSYEKL. The V end lost 1 base, the J end lost 6 bases, and 3 bases lay between the germline ends. Here the CDR3 reads CASSQASGELFF. The CDR3 DNA is TGCGCCAGCAGCCAAGCTTCCGGGGAGCTGTTTTTT.

The V gene is TRBV7-2, the J gene TRBJ1-2, with D possibly matching TRBD1 (5 bases). Germline V gene sequence: CDR1 SGHTA, CDR2 FQGNSA. Between the trimmed V and J ends, which lost 0 bases and 4 bases, there was a span of 12 bases. This CDR3 region has 15 residues. For the CDR3, the DNA is TGTGCCAGCAGCTTAGCGGGGCCAGGCCTCTATGGCTACACCTTC. The encoded protein is CASSLAGPGLYGYTF.